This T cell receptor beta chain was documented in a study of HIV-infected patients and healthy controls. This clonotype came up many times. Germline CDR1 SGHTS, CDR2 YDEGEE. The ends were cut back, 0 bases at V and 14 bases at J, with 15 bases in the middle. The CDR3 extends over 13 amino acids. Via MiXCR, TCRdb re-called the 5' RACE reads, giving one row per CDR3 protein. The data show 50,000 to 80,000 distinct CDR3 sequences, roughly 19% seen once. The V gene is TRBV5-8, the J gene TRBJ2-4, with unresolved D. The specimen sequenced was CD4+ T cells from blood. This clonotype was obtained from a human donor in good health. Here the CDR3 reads CASSLGAPGEKYF. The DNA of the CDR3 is TGTGCCAGCAGCTTGGGGGCCCCGGGCGAGAAGTACTTC.